Listed here are 15 T cell receptor beta chains from one sample, sequenced in a study of T-cell reconstitution after alpha-beta-depleted transplantation in children. Researchers prepared the TCRbeta library using unique molecular identifiers, the study reports. Each CDR3 protein is one row after TCRdb ran MiXCR on the PCR reads. Among fewer than 550,000 distinct CDR3 sequences listed, about an eighth were seen once. The sequences come from PBMCs, mostly from graft donor cells, collected 180 days after TCRalphabeta/CD19-depleted stem cell transplant. Every receptor here comes from a female patient aged 2-15 years who had a stem cell transplant for aplastic anemia, so the T cells may come from the graft donor.

This clonotype was seen at least ten times. The J gene is TRBJ2-4, the V gene TRBV18, with D tentatively TRBD1 or TRBD2 (6 bases each). Trimming took off 5 bases at V and 4 bases at J, with 9 bases between the two ends. The CDR3 has 13 residues. CDR1 and CDR2 from the germline V gene are KGHSH and LQKENI. The CDR3 loop reads CASSSGAKNIQYF. Written as DNA, the CDR3 is TGTGCCAGCTCATCGGGGGCTAAAAACATTCAGTACTTC.

This clonotype has ten or more counts. V is TRBV4-1 and J is TRBJ1-6; D gene unclear. The V end lost 4 bases, the J end lost 7 bases, and 17 bases lay between the germline ends. CDR1 MGHRA and CDR2 YSYEKL come from the germline V gene. The CDR3 is 16 residues long. The CDR3: CASSLIFGELNSPLHF. CDR3 bases: TGCGCCAGCAGCCTTATCTTTGGTGAGCTAAATTCACCCCTCCACTTT.

The chain recombines TRBV10-3 with TRBJ2-2; TRBD2 matches 7 bases. The CDR3 spans 20 residues. Germline V CDR1 and CDR2: ENHRY, SYGVKD. Losses at the gene ends were 6 bases for V and 1 base for J; bases not matched to a gene: 20. The chain's CDR3 is CAIRITSESPVVLNTGELFF. DNA for the CDR3: TGTGCCATCAGGATAACTAGCGAGAGTCCCGTCGTGCTGAACACCGGGGAGCTGTTTTTT.

The chain carries TRBV10-3 and TRBJ2-7; TRBD1 matches 9 bases. The CDR3 runs 18 residues. Germline V gives CDR1 ENHRY, CDR2 SYGVKD. V shed 6 bases, J shed 2 bases, and the junction held 17 bases outside the gene matches. The DNA of the CDR3 is TGTGCCATCAGCAAGACGCCCTGGGACAGGGCTCACCCCTACGAGCAGTACGTC. It specifies CAISKTPWDRAHPYEQYV.

The table lists this clonotype with a few counts. J is TRBJ2-5 and V is TRBV12-3 or TRBV12-4, with 8 bases identical to TRBD1. The V segment lost 5 bases and the J segment 5 bases; nucleotides outside the gene matches: 7. The CDR3 loop spans 14 amino acids. This CDR3 reads CASSLWTGKETQYF. As DNA, the CDR3 is TGTGCCAGCAGTCTGTGGACAGGGAAGGAGACCCAGTACTTC.

The J gene is TRBJ2-1, the V gene TRBV28; no clear D. The V end lost 3 bases, the J end lost 9 bases, and 6 bases lay between the germline ends. The length of the CDR3 is 11 residues. Germline values: CDR1 MDHEN, CDR2 SYDVKM. DNA for the CDR3: TGTGCCAGCAGTTTGTGGGTTGAGCAGTTCTTC. Translated: CASSLWVEQFF.

The chain is built from TRBV29-1 and TRBJ1-2, with D possibly being TRBD1 (6 bases). CDR3 length: 16 residues. CDR1 and CDR2 (germline): SQVTM, ANQGSEA. V shed 2 bases and J shed 4 bases, with 20 bases lying between them. In DNA, the CDR3 is TGCAGCGTTGAAAAGCCAGGGGCCGCACGTCTCTATGGCTACACCTTC. Translation: CSVEKPGAARLYGYTF. Filled out from reference TRBV29-1 and TRBJ1-2, the complete variable domain reads SAVISQKPSRDICQRGTSLTIQCQVDSQVTMMFWYRQQPGQSLTLIATANQGSEATYESGFVIDKFPISRPNLTFSTLTVSNMSPEDSSIYLCSVEKPGAARLYGYTFGSGTRLTVV.

This clonotype was recorded many times. CDR3 region: CASSRPGQGTYNEQFF. The CDR3 DNA sequence: TGTGCCAGCAGCAGACCGGGACAGGGAACCTACAATGAGCAGTTCTTC. The chain combines TRBV5-6 with TRBJ2-1; 9 bases align to TRBD1. Germline-derived CDR1 and CDR2 are SGHDT and YYEEEE. With 4 bases clipped from V and 2 bases from J, the junction kept 7 bases outside the gene matches. The CDR3 consists of 16 residues.

The chain recombines TRBV20-1 with TRBJ1-5, with a possible D match to TRBD1 (5 bases). The germline gives CDR1 DFQATT, CDR2 SNEGSKA (reference sequence). The CDR3 spans 17 residues. V was cut by 3 bases and J by 0 bases, with 18 bases left in between. The CDR3 spells CSASRLTVGHSNQPQHF. In DNA form, the CDR3 reads TGCAGTGCTAGTCGGCTGACAGTCGGACATAGCAATCAGCCCCAGCATTTT.

The chain employs TRBV29-1 and TRBJ2-1, with TRBD2 matching 8 bases. The CDR3 loop spans 15 amino acids. Germline assignment: CDR1 SQVTM and CDR2 ANQGSEA. V shed 7 bases and J 0 bases; nucleotides not matched to a gene: 8. The CDR3 DNA reads as TGCAGCGCTGCGGGAGGCCTTAGCTCCTACAATGAGCAGTTCTTC. It translates to CSAAGGLSSYNEQFF.

This clonotype was seen many times. CDR3 DNA sequence: TGTGCCAGCAGCTGGTTTAACACCGGGGAGCTGTTTTTT. Its translation is CASSWFNTGELFF. The chain is built from TRBV5-5 and TRBJ2-2; D unclear. CDR1 and CDR2 (germline): SGHKS, YYEKEE (reference sequence). CDR3 length equals 13 residues. V was clipped by 3 bases and J by 2 bases, with 5 bases between them.

The chain employs TRBV7-8 and TRBJ2-3; D call uncertain. V lost 5 bases and J 6 bases, leaving 21 bases between the germline ends. Germline-derived CDR1 and CDR2 are SGHVS and FQNEAQ. The CDR3 spans 16 residues. CDR3: CASSANNLLGMDTQYF. The CDR3 nucleotides are TGTGCCAGCAGCGCCAACAACTTACTGGGGATGGATACGCAGTATTTT.

The CDR3 nucleotides read TGTGCCAGCAGCGGAAAGGAGCGGCGGGGGGACTACAATGAGCAGTTCTTC. Protein: CASSGKERRGDYNEQFF. The chain employs TRBV7-2 and TRBJ2-1; 8 bases map to TRBD2. Trimming cost V 5 bases and J 3 bases; bases outside gene matches: 12. Germline V CDR1 and CDR2: SGHTA, FQGNSA. The CDR3 extends over 17 amino acids. Full variable domain (remainder filled in from reference TRBV7-2 and TRBJ2-1): GAGVSQSPSNKVTEKGKDVELRCDPISGHTALYWYRQSLGQGLEFLIYFQGNSAPDKSGLPSDRFSAERTGGSVSTLTIQRTQQEDSAVYLCASSGKERRGDYNEQFFGPGTRLTVL.

This clonotype was observed a few times. V usage is TRBV20-1 and J usage is TRBJ2-1; 9 nucleotides align to TRBD2. The CDR3 extends over 12 amino acids. The germline gives CDR1 DFQATT, CDR2 SNEGSKA (reference sequence). The CDR3 nucleotides read TGCAGCTTGATAGCGGGAGCGCATGAGCAGTTCTTC. Its translation: CSLIAGAHEQFF.

The chain is built from TRBV5-5 and TRBJ2-6; D call uncertain. The CDR3 contains 17 residues. The V gene's germline CDR1 is SGHKS and CDR2 YYEKEE (reference sequence). Trimming removed 2 bases from V and 0 bases from J, with 12 bases in between. The CDR3 sequence is CASSFIGLFSGANVLTF. As DNA, the CDR3 is TGTGCCAGCAGCTTCATCGGCTTGTTCTCTGGGGCCAACGTCCTGACTTTC.